The clone carrying this T cell receptor beta chain occurred once. The data stem from a study of shared T cell receptors in the human thymus. The CDR3 runs to 15 residues. Trimming cost V 5 bases and J 4 bases; bases outside gene matches: 8. Germline V gene data show CDR1 as SGHDN and CDR2 as FVKESK. Assay used: immunoSEQ multiplex PCR; TCRdb lists only in-frame clones, some missing. The table shows just under 550,000 clones, with about 80% occurring only once. This sample was shared with a second study, whose subject was human thymus T cells. Per that paper: Donors consisted of healthy Finnish infants (having corrective surgery for congenital heart defects). Surgeons resected thymus tissue during corrective heart surgery. Gene usage (both V and J) appeared biased in thymic and blood repertoires. Reports from related research described highly overlapping thymic repertoires among unrelated individuals.

What was sequenced was thymocytes. The chain joins TRBV14 to TRBJ2-5, with TRBD1 identical over 9 bases. The receptor comes from a boy in the first two years of life with a congenital heart defect. CDR3 nucleotide sequence: TGTGCCAGCAGCGATCAACAGGGGGCAGGAGAGACCCAGTACTTC. Translated, it gives CASSDQQGAGETQYF. Together with reference TRBV14 and TRBJ2-5, the CDR3 gives the full variable domain: EAGVTQFPSHSVIEKGQTVTLRCDPISGHDNLYWYRRVMGKEIKFLLHFVKESKQDESGMPNNRFLAERTGGTYSTLKVQPAELEDSGVYFCASSDQQGAGETQYFGPGTRLLVL.